These T cell receptor beta chains were read from a single sample in a study of graft-versus-host responses after intestinal transplantation. No antigen is known for these receptors. Here immunoSEQ multiplex PCR was the method, and the copy in TCRdb shows in-frame clones only, minus some. This repertoire shows tens of thousands of clones, 91% found once; its top ten account for more than 0.075%. The source was unstimulated CD4+ T cells sorted from spleen or lymph node cells, collected before intestinal transplant. The source is a human donor who received an intestinal transplant. CDR3s leave out the opening cysteine and the closing phenylalanine or tryptophan. Expanded clones are given a class, and other clones once, few, many or no size at all.

J gene: TRBJ2-4; clone size: -; V gene: TRBV15; CDR3 protein: ATSRRHSVAKNIQY
J gene: TRBJ2-1; clone size: -; V gene: TRBV5-1; CDR3 protein: ASSLSQGGSYNEQF
J gene: TRBJ1-4; clone size: -; V gene: TRBV25-1; CDR3 protein: ASRAGANEKLF
J gene: TRBJ1-2; clone size: -; V gene: TRBV6-6; CDR3 protein: ASRRRGTGLEGYT
J gene: TRBJ2-3; clone size: -; V gene: TRBV7-9; CDR3 protein: ASSLGDRDADTQY
J gene: TRBJ2-3; clone size: once; V gene: TRBV27; CDR3 protein: LRDKGTDTQY
J gene: TRBJ1-1; clone size: -; V gene: TRBV30; CDR3 protein: AWSAPGQGRTEAF
J gene: TRBJ1-5; clone size: -; V gene: TRBV6-1; CDR3 protein: ASSAVYNQPQH
J gene: TRBJ1-3; clone size: -; V gene: TRBV9; CDR3 protein: ASSKWTGGNGNTIY
J gene: TRBJ1-1; clone size: -; V gene: TRBV18; CDR3 protein: ASSPKDRGEWDTEAF
J gene: TRBJ2-7; clone size: -; V gene: TRBV5-5; CDR3 protein: ASSVGAQGIYYEQY
J gene: TRBJ2-7; clone size: -; V gene: TRBV25-1; CDR3 protein: ASSEMGAGTGDYEQY
J gene: TRBJ1-2; clone size: -; V gene: TRBV6-5; CDR3 protein: ASSYDGGQGSVYT
J gene: TRBJ1-4; clone size: -; V gene: TRBV28; CDR3 protein: ATGEFGEKLF
J gene: TRBJ1-1; clone size: -; V gene: TRBV27; CDR3 protein: ASREVGGTEAF
J gene: TRBJ1-4; clone size: -; V gene: TRBV9; CDR3 protein: ASSDSATNEKLF
J gene: TRBJ2-7; clone size: -; V gene: TRBV7-2; CDR3 protein: ASSLGRRIQGSIPYEQY
J gene: TRBJ1-6; clone size: -; V gene: TRBV30; CDR3 protein: AWSVSGQGSLH
J gene: TRBJ2-7; clone size: -; V gene: TRBV18; CDR3 protein: ASSPRTGRSFYEQY
J gene: TRBJ1-2; clone size: -; V gene: TRBV10-3; CDR3 protein: AIRPGQTINYGYT
J gene: TRBJ1-1; clone size: -; V gene: TRBV7-2; CDR3 protein: ASSLDRGTEAF
J gene: TRBJ1-2; clone size: -; V gene: TRBV7-2; CDR3 protein: ASTRGGTNYGYT
J gene: TRBJ1-3; clone size: -; V gene: TRBV19; CDR3 protein: ASSTQANSGNTIY
J gene: TRBJ1-5; clone size: -; V gene: TRBV12-5; CDR3 protein: ASGLGRDNQPQH
J gene: TRBJ1-1; clone size: -; V gene: TRBV21-1; CDR3 protein: ASSSRQGSTEAF
J gene: TRBJ2-1; clone size: -; V gene: TRBV19; CDR3 protein: ASSIGLNEQF
J gene: TRBJ2-1; clone size: -; V gene: TRBV5-5; CDR3 protein: ASSLRDREQF
J gene: TRBJ1-6; clone size: few; V gene: TRBV10-3; CDR3 protein: AISLDAQYSPLH
J gene: TRBJ1-5; clone size: -; V gene: TRBV6-1; CDR3 protein: ASSEGHNQPQH
J gene: TRBJ1-1; clone size: few; V gene: TRBV6-6; CDR3 protein: ASSYSRTEAF
J gene: TRBJ2-7; clone size: once; V gene: TRBV6-5; CDR3 protein: ASSYWGGPYEQY
J gene: TRBJ1-5; clone size: -; V gene: TRBV7-2; CDR3 protein: ASSLIQGGGNQPQH
J gene: TRBJ1-1; clone size: -; V gene: TRBV18; CDR3 protein: ASSLRGQADTEAF
J gene: TRBJ1-2; clone size: -; V gene: TRBV4-3; CDR3 protein: ASSQDKSRGYGYT
J gene: TRBJ1-2; clone size: -; V gene: TRBV21-1; CDR3 protein: ASSKDYRPKGNYGYT
J gene: TRBJ1-1; clone size: -; V gene: TRBV7-9; CDR3 protein: ASSLPTKGQNTEAF
J gene: TRBJ1-1; clone size: -; V gene: TRBV9; CDR3 protein: ASSVLPGQNTEAF
J gene: TRBJ1-1; clone size: -; V gene: TRBV19; CDR3 protein: ASSSGKNTEAF
J gene: TRBJ2-2; clone size: -; V gene: TRBV5-7; CDR3 protein: ASSAKTGPTGELF
J gene: TRBJ1-3; clone size: few; V gene: TRBV5-4; CDR3 protein: ASSLAGAGNTIY
J gene: TRBJ2-5; clone size: -; V gene: TRBV5-4; CDR3 protein: ASSLVPSGGPGETQY
J gene: TRBJ2-4; clone size: -; V gene: TRBV6-6; CDR3 protein: ASSYSGQAKNIQY
J gene: TRBJ2-3; clone size: -; V gene: TRBV23-1; CDR3 protein: ASSQSGEGTDTQY
J gene: TRBJ1-1; clone size: few; V gene: TRBV6-1; CDR3 protein: ASSVEDTEAF
J gene: TRBJ1-1; clone size: -; V gene: TRBV5-1; CDR3 protein: ASSAGTGQEAF